These 19 T cell receptor beta chains were all obtained from the same sample, sequenced in a study of shared clonotypes between healthy human individuals. As defined, naive CD8 cells were CD45RO-negative and positively selected for CCR7, with terminally differentiated effector memory CD45RA+ cells excluded. TCRdb's table, derived via immunoSEQ multiplex PCR, lists solely in-frame clones and lacks some. Seen here are about 2.1 million clones, just under 95% observed once, and the top ten hold around 1.7%. Material: naive CD8+ T cells from PBMCs. These receptors all come from a young man in good health. Some clones in this sample may be carry-over from other donors' samples.

This clone was counted a single time. V usage is TRBV11-3 and J usage is TRBJ1-1, with D maybe TRBD1 (6 bases). Germline V CDR1 and CDR2: SGHNT, YENEEA. V was trimmed by 1 base and J by 4 bases, leaving 13 bases between them. This CDR3 is 15 amino acids long. For the CDR3, the DNA is TGTGCCAGCAGCTTAGGCCCGGGGGCGCTCACTGAAGCTTTCTTT. Protein sequence: CASSLGPGALTEAFF. The entire variable domain, with the rest obtained from reference TRBV11-3 and TRBJ1-1, is as follows: EAGVVQSPRYKIIEKKQPVAFWCNPISGHNTLYWYLQNLGQGPELLIRYENEEAVDDSQLPKDRFSAERLKGVDSTLKIQPAELGDSAVYLCASSLGPGALTEAFFGQGTRLTVV.

The V and J genes are TRBV9 and TRBJ1-2, with unresolved D. V lost 0 bases and J 3 bases, leaving 9 bases between the germline ends. Germline CDR1 and CDR2: SGDLS and YYNGEE. This CDR3 has 14 amino acids. This chain's CDR3 is CASSVGRGYYGYTF. The CDR3 DNA reads as TGTGCCAGCAGCGTAGGTCGAGGTTACTATGGCTACACCTTC.

The chain has TRBV9 and TRBJ2-7; D might be TRBD1 or TRBD2, each matching 5 bases. V lost 4 bases and J 7 bases, leaving 21 bases between the germline ends. Germline CDR1 reads SGDLS; CDR2 reads YYNGEE. The CDR3 runs 15 residues. Here the CDR3 reads CASSPSSEGQPEQYF. In nucleotides, the CDR3 is TGTGCCAGCAGCCCCTCCTCCGAGGGGCAGCCTGAGCAGTACTTC.

This rearrangement joins TRBV9 to TRBJ2-1; no clear D. The V end was cut by 2 bases, the J end by 2 bases, with 14 bases between. Germline loops: CDR1 SGDLS, CDR2 YYNGEE. This CDR3 region has 16 residues. CDR3 in DNA: TGTGCCAGCAGCGTCCAGGCTACTCAGACCTACAATGAGCAGTTCTTC. This gives the protein CASSVQATQTYNEQFF.

The gene calls are TRBV27 and TRBJ2-1; D not resolved. Trimming took 3 bases from V and 5 from J, leaving 14 bases between them. The CDR3 loop spans 15 amino acids. The germline V gene encodes CDR1 MNHEY and CDR2 SMNVEV (reference sequence). The CDR3 nucleotides read TGTGCCAGCAGTTTTGGGTCGATAATAAACAATGAGCAGTTCTTC. Translation gives CASSFGSIINNEQFF.

The V call is TRBV19, the J call TRBJ1-5, with D possibly matching TRBD1 (5 bases). Trimming shortened V by 6 bases and J by 0 bases, and 18 bases separated the two germline ends. The CDR3 contains 17 residues. Germline values: CDR1 LNHDA, CDR2 SQIVND (reference sequence). CDR3 nucleotides: TGTGCCAGTAGCCTAGACAGCGCGATCGATAGCAATCAGCCCCAGCATTTT. It yields the protein CASSLDSAIDSNQPQHF.

V is TRBV29-1 and J is TRBJ2-2, with D possibly being TRBD1 (6 bases). The CDR3 has 15 residues. V shed 1 base and J shed 4 bases, with 13 bases lying between them. The germline CDR1 and CDR2 sequences are SQVTM and ANQGSEA. The chain's CDR3 is CSVEGLGASTGELFF. The DNA for the CDR3 is TGCAGCGTTGAAGGCTTGGGGGCGAGCACCGGGGAGCTGTTTTTT.

This clone has just one count. CDR3 DNA sequence: TGTGCCAGCAGCGACTCAGGGAACGAGCAGTACTTC. Protein: CASSDSGNEQYF. The chain employs TRBV7-9 and TRBJ2-7; D is possibly TRBD1 (5 bases). In germline, CDR1 is SEHNR, CDR2 FQNEAQ (reference sequence). The CDR3 runs to 12 residues. V was pared by 5 bases and J by 5 bases, with 10 bases between.

Points on this clone: Other DNA sequences from this sample encode an identical CDR3 as well. The rearrangement joins TRBV9 to TRBJ2-3; 9 nucleotides line up with TRBD2. This CDR3 region has 15 residues. Germline V gives CDR1 SGDLS, CDR2 YYNGEE. Unmatched junction bases numbered 5, after V lost 0 bases and J lost 6 bases. As DNA, the CDR3 is TGTGCCAGCAGCGTAGGCGGGAGGGCCGTGGATACGCAGTATTTT. This gives the protein CASSVGGRAVDTQYF.

V is TRBV6-1 and J is TRBJ2-2; D uncertain. V was trimmed by 1 base and J by 0 bases, leaving 6 bases between them. Germline-derived CDR1 and CDR2 are MNHNS and SASEGT. This CDR3 has 15 amino acids. The CDR3 reads CASSEVPSNTGELFF. CDR3 sequence (DNA): TGTGCCAGCAGTGAAGTCCCCTCGAACACCGGGGAGCTGTTTTTT.

The chain combines TRBV7-9 with TRBJ2-5, with 10 bases lining up with TRBD2. Trimming at V came to 2 bases and at J to 3 bases, leaving 9 bases not matched to a gene. The CDR3 runs 17 residues. CDR1 is SEHNR, CDR2 FQNEAQ, per germline (reference sequence). CDR3 in amino acids: CASSLTASGSTKETQYF. In nucleotides, the CDR3 is TGTGCCAGCAGCTTAACCGCTAGCGGGAGTACCAAAGAGACCCAGTACTTC. The complete variable domain, with remaining parts taken from reference TRBV7-9 and TRBJ2-5, reads DTGVSQNPRHKITKRGQNVTFRCDPISEHNRLYWYRQTLGQGPEFLTYFQNEAQLEKSRLLSDRFSAERPKGSFSTLEIQRTEQGDSAMYLCASSLTASGSTKETQYFGPGTRLLVL.

This chain links TRBV28 with TRBJ2-7; TRBD1 matches at 8 bases. The J segment lost 6 bases and the V segment lost 6 bases, leaving 7 bases of the junction unmatched. Germline assignment: CDR1 MDHEN and CDR2 SYDVKM. The CDR3 covers 13 residues. The CDR3 protein is CASRAGGAGEQYF. The DNA of the CDR3 is TGTGCCAGCAGGGCAGGGGGCGCGGGCGAGCAGTACTTC.

This sequence joins TRBV7-9 and TRBJ2-1; 8 nucleotides agree with TRBD2. The V and J ends lost 6 bases and 9 bases, in that order; junction bases with no gene match: 19. The germline gives CDR1 SEHNR, CDR2 FQNEAQ (reference sequence). This CDR3 has 17 amino acids. Written as DNA, the CDR3 is TGTGCCAGCAGGGAGGCGATTAGCGGGGAAAATTCGGGTGAGCAGTTCTTC. The encoded protein is CASREAISGENSGEQFF.

The chain employs TRBV4-3 and TRBJ2-3; perhaps TRBD1 as D (6 bases). This CDR3 spans 16 amino acids. CDR1 LGHNA and CDR2 YSLEER come from the germline V gene. Trimming took 0 bases from V and 1 from J, leaving 11 bases between them. The CDR3 is CASSQDPDSRTDTQYF. In nucleotides, the CDR3 is TGCGCCAGCAGCCAAGATCCGGACAGCCGCACAGATACGCAGTATTTT.

V is TRBV5-6 and J is TRBJ2-5; D uncertain. The CDR3 length is 16 residues. V shed 3 bases and J shed 3 bases, with 18 bases lying between them. The germline V gene encodes CDR1 SGHDT and CDR2 YYEEEE. CDR3 loop: CASSSLLSPSEETQYF. The CDR3 DNA reads TGTGCCAGCAGCTCACTACTCTCTCCCTCCGAAGAGACCCAGTACTTC.

The V call is TRBV14, the J call TRBJ2-2; 7 bases fit TRBD2. Germline loops: CDR1 SGHDN, CDR2 FVKESK. V shed 2 bases and J 8 bases; nucleotides not matched to a gene: 14. This CDR3 has 17 amino acids. For the CDR3, the DNA is TGTGCCAGCAGCCAATGGGCCCAAATCGCGGGAGTGGGGGAGCTGTTTTTT. Amino acid sequence: CASSQWAQIAGVGELFF.

The rearrangement links TRBV10-3 to TRBJ2-1, with 9 bases identical to TRBD2. Germline V gene data show CDR1 as ENHRY and CDR2 as SYGVKD. The CDR3 totals 15 residues. Trimming took 6 bases from V and 6 from J; bases not matched to a gene: 9. For the CDR3, the DNA is TGTGCCATCAGCGAGGCGGGAGGGCCCGGCAATGAGCAGTTCTTC. Translated, it gives CAISEAGGPGNEQFF.

The rearrangement joins TRBV9 to TRBJ1-5; a weak D match, TRBD1 (5 bases). The V gene's germline CDR1 is SGDLS and CDR2 YYNGEE. With 3 bases removed from V and 4 bases from J, the gap between germline ends came to 11 bases. This CDR3 is 14 amino acids long. For the CDR3, the DNA is TGTGCCAGCAGCGAGGGGTATACTAATCAGCCCCAGCATTTT. Translated, it gives CASSEGYTNQPQHF.

V is TRBV9 and J is TRBJ1-5; no definite D call. This CDR3 comprises 13 residues. Trimming shortened V by 0 bases and J by 7 bases, and 8 bases separated the two germline ends. From germline, CDR1 is SGDLS and CDR2 YYNGEE. The CDR3 spells CASSVAAGQPQHF. The CDR3 DNA reads as TGTGCCAGCAGCGTAGCGGCGGGGCAGCCCCAGCATTTT.